The 22 T cell receptor beta chains below come from one sample, sequenced in a study of T cells in Graves' hyperthyroidism and ophthalmopathy. RNA transcripts yielded amplified TCR beta CDR3 regions. The study used the HTBI primer set for a first-round RT-PCR of the TCR CDR3. TCRdb used MiXCR to reprocess the multiplex PCR reads, holding one entry per CDR3 protein. The table includes 300,000 to 400,000 distinct CDR3 sequences, around 13% detected once. Sequenced material: blood. These receptor sequences come from a woman younger than 45 with Graves' ophthalmopathy.

This clonotype was observed a few times. This chain links TRBV6-4 with TRBJ1-6; D is undetermined. Germline V gives CDR1 MRHNA, CDR2 SNTAGT. V was pared by 2 bases and J by 8 bases, with 4 bases between. This CDR3 is 12 amino acids long. CDR3 sequence reads: CASSDGYSPLHF. In nucleotides, the CDR3 is TGTGCCAGCAGTGACGGCTATTCACCCCTCCACTTT.

This clonotype was seen a handful of times. The rearrangement joins TRBV12-3 or TRBV12-4 to TRBJ1-3; no firm D call. V lost 4 bases, J lost 0 bases, and 10 bases lay in between. The CDR3 has 15 residues. The CDR3 region is CASSSVQSSGNTIYF. The CDR3 DNA sequence: TGTGCCAGCAGTTCCGTGCAGAGCTCTGGAAACACCATATATTTT.

The chain employs TRBV7-8 and TRBJ2-2, with 7 bases matching TRBD2. In germline, CDR1 is SGHVS, CDR2 FQNEAQ. The CDR3 has 14 residues. The ends lost 7 bases at V and 1 base at J; junction bases unmatched: 3. CDR3 nucleotide sequence: TGTGCCAGCACAACGGGGGGGAACACCGGGGAGCTGTTTTTT. Its translation is CASTTGGNTGELFF.

On this clonotype itself: Here the CDR3 omits its conserved ending phenylalanine or tryptophan, so a read error is the likely source. The chain combines TRBV27 with TRBJ1-2, with 8 bases fitting TRBD1. Germline values: CDR1 MNHEY, CDR2 SMNVEV (reference sequence). Trimming took 3 bases from V and 5 from J; bases not matched to a gene: 14. The CDR3 is 17 amino acids. The CDR3 DNA is TGTGCCAGCAGTTTTGGCGCTTCAAGGACAGGGTTTTATGGCTACACCCTC. It codes for CASSFGASRTGFYGYTL.

The chain employs TRBV6-1 and TRBJ1-3, with D perhaps matching TRBD1 (6 bases). V lost 7 bases and J 3 bases, leaving 19 bases between the germline ends. The CDR3 extends over 16 amino acids. CDR1 is MNHNS, CDR2 SASEGT, per germline. CDR3 amino acids: CASTPGGASGGNTIYF. CDR3 coding DNA: TGTGCCAGCACCCCGGGGGGGGCATCTGGTGGAAACACCATATATTTT.

There are a few counts of this clonotype. The chain recombines TRBV5-1 with TRBJ2-5; 13 bases agree with TRBD2. CDR1 and CDR2 (germline): SGHRS, YFSETQ. The J segment lost 1 base and the V segment lost 4 bases, leaving 7 bases of the junction unmatched. This CDR3 has 17 amino acids. CDR3 sequence (DNA): TGCGCCAGCAGCCCAAGCGGACTAGCGGGGGCCCAAGAGACCCAGTACTTC. Its protein is CASSPSGLAGAQETQYF.

This clonotype appeared many times. V usage is TRBV2 and J usage is TRBJ2-2; TRBD1 matches at 7 bases. After removal of 5 bases from V and 7 bases from J, the junction contained 7 bases not matched to a gene. CDR1 and CDR2 from the germline V gene are SNHLY and FYNNEI. The CDR3 is 14 residues long. CDR3 sequence: CASSTRTGVGELFF. The CDR3, as DNA: TGTGCCAGCAGTACGCGTACAGGGGTCGGGGAGCTGTTTTTT.

This clonotype showed up many times. This rearrangement joins TRBV2 to TRBJ2-7, with a weak D call TRBD1 (5 bases). The germline CDR1 and CDR2 sequences are SNHLY and FYNNEI. The CDR3 sequence is 13 residues long. Trimming cost V 5 bases and J 4 bases, with 12 bases left between them. In nucleotides, the CDR3 is TGTGCCAGCAGTTCCTTAGGGGTTTACGAGCAGTACTTC. It codes for CASSSLGVYEQYF.

This clonotype has ten or more counts. The rearrangement joins TRBV5-6 to TRBJ2-2; 15 positions match TRBD2. The V and J ends lost 4 bases and 6 bases, in that order; junction bases with no gene match: 4. This CDR3 region has 16 residues. The germline gives CDR1 SGHDT, CDR2 YYEEEE. The CDR3 reads CASSPGLAGGPGELFF. CDR3 coding DNA: TGTGCCAGCAGCCCCGGACTAGCGGGGGGGCCCGGGGAGCTGTTTTTT.

This clonotype was recorded many times. The chain recombines TRBV27 with TRBJ2-6; 8 positions match TRBD1. This CDR3 spans 20 amino acids. V trimming: 1 base; J trimming: 0 bases; junction bases outside the gene matches: 11. Germline CDR1 and CDR2: MNHEY and SMNVEV (reference sequence). In nucleotides, the CDR3 is TGTGCCAGCAGTTTATTCCCCCCGGGACAGGATCTCTCTGGGGCCAACGTCCTGACTTTC. It codes for CASSLFPPGQDLSGANVLTF. Combining the CDR3 with reference TRBV27 and TRBJ2-6 gives the whole variable domain EAQVTQNPRYLITVTGKKLTVTCSQNMNHEYMSWYRQDPGLGLRQIYYSMNVEVTDKGDVPEGYKVSRKEKRNFPLILESPSPNQTSLYFCASSLFPPGQDLSGANVLTFGAGSRLTVL.

This clonotype showed up many times. This chain uses TRBV7-9 with TRBJ2-5; TRBD2 aligns across 9 bases. The V gene end was trimmed by 6 bases and the J gene end by 1 base; junction bases not matched to a gene: 6. This CDR3 is 15 amino acids long. Germline loops: CDR1 SEHNR, CDR2 FQNEAQ (reference sequence). The CDR3 protein is CASRGSGGLQETQYF. CDR3 DNA: TGTGCCAGCAGGGGAAGCGGGGGGCTCCAAGAGACCCAGTACTTC.

This clonotype has just a few counts. The V and J genes are TRBV5-1 and TRBJ2-5, with TRBD2 identical over 7 bases. V gave up 2 bases and J gave up 5 bases; unmatched junction bases: 6. This CDR3 is 14 amino acids long. Germline CDR1 is SGHRS and CDR2 is YFSETQ. This CDR3 is CASSLGREGETQYF. As DNA, the CDR3 is TGCGCCAGCAGCTTAGGCAGGGAGGGCGAGACCCAGTACTTC. Full variable domain (outside the CDR3, taken from reference TRBV5-1 and TRBJ2-5): KAGVTQTPRYLIKTRGQQVTLSCSPISGHRSVSWYQQTPGQGLQFLFEYFSETQRNKGNFPGRFSGRQFSNSRSEMNVSTLELGDSALYLCASSLGREGETQYFGPGTRLLVL.

At least ten counts were recorded for this clonotype. The chain joins TRBV20-1 to TRBJ2-1, with no clear D. Trimming removed 3 bases at V and 1 base at J, with 7 bases between. CDR3 length: 13 residues. Germline CDR1 and CDR2: DFQATT and SNEGSKA (reference sequence). The chain's CDR3 is CSASMGSYNEQFF. The CDR3 DNA follows: TGCAGTGCTAGTATGGGTTCCTACAATGAGCAGTTCTTC.

The table lists this clonotype with many counts. V and J are TRBV19 and TRBJ1-2, with 9 bases fitting TRBD1. The trim removed 7 bases at V and 2 bases at J, leaving 5 bases unmatched. The CDR3 is made up of 14 amino acids. CDR1 and CDR2 (germline): LNHDA, SQIVND (reference sequence). The CDR3 nucleotides read TGTGCCAGTAAGTTCGGACAGGGGAACTATGGCTACACCTTC. This translates into CASKFGQGNYGYTF. Looking up the rest from reference TRBV19 and TRBJ1-2 gives the full variable domain: DGGITQSPKYLFRKEGQNVTLSCEQNLNHDAMYWYRQDPGQGLRLIYYSQIVNDFQKGDIAEGYSVSREKKESFPLTVTSAQKNPTAFYLCASKFGQGNYGYTFGSGTRLTVV.

The sample holds a few counts of this clonotype. The genes are TRBV24-1 and TRBJ2-6; 8 bases fit TRBD2. The V gene end was trimmed by 6 bases and the J gene end by 0 bases; junction bases not matched to a gene: 3. This CDR3 has 16 residues. CDR1 is KGHDR, CDR2 SFDVKD, per germline. The chain's CDR3 is CATSSGGASGANVLTF. The CDR3 DNA reads as TGTGCCACCAGTTCCGGGGGGGCCTCTGGGGCCAACGTCCTGACTTTC.

This clonotype was detected ten times or more. The rearrangement joins TRBV7-2 to TRBJ2-3, with 7 bases aligning to TRBD2. The CDR3 totals 14 residues. The germline CDR1 and CDR2 sequences are SGHTA and FQGNSA. The V segment lost 5 bases and the J segment 1 base; nucleotides outside the gene matches: 3. In DNA, the CDR3 is TGTGCCAGCAGCCGAACTAGCGGCACAGATACGCAGTATTTT. The encoded protein is CASSRTSGTDTQYF.

This clonotype was observed many times. Here the CDR3 reads CASSLERALNQPQHF. The DNA of the CDR3 is TGTGCCAGCAGCTTAGAACGGGCCCTGAATCAGCCCCAGCATTTT. V is TRBV7-2 and J is TRBJ1-5; D ambiguous. The germline CDR1 and CDR2 sequences are SGHTA and FQGNSA. The CDR3 is 15 residues long. The V gene lost 1 base and the J gene lost 4 bases, with 11 bases spanning the gap.

In its sample, this clonotype was seen many times. This chain joins TRBV28 and TRBJ2-7; possibly TRBD1 or TRBD2 for D (5 bases each). Germline V gene sequence: CDR1 MDHEN, CDR2 SYDVKM. V was shortened by 8 bases and J by 2 bases, with 16 bases between the two germline ends. The CDR3 length is 14 residues. The CDR3 DNA reads TGTGCCAGCCGTCCTCGGGGCAGGGCCTACGAGCAGTACTTC. Protein sequence: CASRPRGRAYEQYF.

The chain employs TRBV6-1 and TRBJ1-5; D remains ambiguous. Trimming shortened V by 6 bases and J by 4 bases, and 13 bases separated the two germline ends. CDR1 and CDR2 (germline): MNHNS, SASEGT. The CDR3 is 14 amino acids. The CDR3: CASRTGPPNQPQHF. CDR3 coding DNA: TGTGCCAGCAGGACCGGGCCCCCGAATCAGCCCCAGCATTTT.

This clonotype has a count of ten or more. The chain joins TRBV7-6 to TRBJ2-1, with 13 positions matching TRBD2. Germline V gene sequence: CDR1 SGHVS, CDR2 FNYEAQ. The CDR3 is 16 amino acids. Unmatched junction bases numbered 3, after V lost 5 bases and J lost 2 bases. The CDR3 coding sequence is TGTGCCAGCAGCATTACTAGCGGGGGGGCCTACAATGAGCAGTTCTTC. As protein: CASSITSGGAYNEQFF.

The sample holds many counts of this clonotype. This chain connects TRBV28 to TRBJ2-7, with D hard to call. The CDR3 has 14 residues. Deletions cut 3 bases from V and 6 bases from J, with 15 bases between. Germline values: CDR1 MDHEN, CDR2 SYDVKM. As DNA, the CDR3 is TGTGCCAGCAGTTTCTCTAGGATCCCCTCCGAGCAGTACTTC. Translating gives CASSFSRIPSEQYF.

This clonotype was seen ten or more times. The chain uses TRBV20-1 and TRBJ2-7, with a tentative D call TRBD2 (5 bases). Germline V lookup: CDR1 DFQATT, CDR2 SNEGSKA (reference sequence). The CDR3 is 11 amino acids. Trimming took 3 bases from V and 6 from J, leaving 9 bases between them. CDR3 residues: CSASHRGEQYF. The CDR3 coding sequence is TGCAGTGCTAGTCATCGGGGCGAGCAGTACTTC.